The TCR beta chain under discussion was sequenced for a study of blood T cell repertoires in COVID-19. Study summary: Acute and convalescent COVID-19 specimens originated in the United States, Italy and Spain. Sources were T cells, B-cell-depleted T cells, or PBMCs; the material itself was cDNA or gDNA.

The CDR3 extends over 15 amino acids. The V gene's germline CDR1 is MNHEY and CDR2 SMNVEV (reference sequence). J was trimmed by 1 base and V by 5 bases; bases with no gene match: 7. Individuals drawn from under 30 US areas were about 18 to 95 years old. In its sample, this clone was seen once. Original methodology: For nucleated cells, counts were estimated from reference gene primer amplification. Profiling relied on immunoSEQ multiplex PCR, and the TCRdb table lists in-frame clones only, not all of them. V, J and clone size reflect that table, while D and trimming were determined from the DNA. The table records 270,000 or so clones, just under 90% of them present only once.

The receptor was derived from a woman in her twenties or thirties with acute COVID-19. Material: PBMCs or T cells enriched from blood (not recorded which). This sequence joins TRBV27 and TRBJ2-7; TRBD1 aligns across 8 bases. The CDR3 sequence: CASSPTGVGSYEQYF. The DNA of the CDR3 is TGTGCCAGCAGTCCGACAGGGGTAGGTTCCTACGAGCAGTACTTC.